Shown below are 22 T cell receptor beta chains from a single sample sequenced in a study of blood T cell repertoires in COVID-19. Profiling relied on immunoSEQ multiplex PCR, and the TCRdb table lists in-frame clones only, not all of them. The sample yields around 200,000 clones, around 85% seen once. Sample: PBMCs or T cells enriched from blood (not recorded which). The source of these receptors is a man between 40 and 49 years old who had recovered from COVID-19.

The chain couples TRBV10-1 to TRBJ1-1; 8 positions match TRBD1. CDR1 is WNHNN, CDR2 SYGVQD, per germline (reference sequence). CDR3 length equals 13 residues. V lost 6 bases and J lost 7; bases outside the gene matches: 7. CDR3 in DNA: TGCGCCAGCAGCTTCCAGGGGGCCGGTGAAGCTTTCTTT. This encodes CASSFQGAGEAFF.

In its sample, this clone was seen a few times. J is TRBJ2-5 and V is TRBV9, with unresolved D. The V gene's germline CDR1 is SGDLS and CDR2 YYNGEE. V was shortened by 1 base and J by 1 base, with 5 bases between the two germline ends. CDR3 size: 13 residues. CDR3 in amino acids: CASSVSTQETQYF. CDR3 nucleotide sequence: TGTGCCAGCAGCGTATCTACCCAAGAGACCCAGTACTTC.

This chain uses TRBV19 with TRBJ2-2; TRBD2 aligns across 12 bases. The CDR3 length is 16 residues. Germline V gives CDR1 LNHDA, CDR2 SQIVND (reference sequence). After removal of 5 bases from V and 4 bases from J, the junction contained 5 bases not matched to a gene. Here the CDR3 reads CASSATSGRLTGELFF. In nucleotides, the CDR3 is TGTGCCAGTAGTGCCACTAGCGGGAGGCTCACCGGGGAGCTGTTTTTT. Filled out from reference TRBV19 and TRBJ2-2, the complete variable domain reads DGGITQSPKYLFRKEGQNVTLSCEQNLNHDAMYWYRQDPGQGLRLIYYSQIVNDFQKGDIAEGYSVSREKKESFPLTVTSAQKNPTAFYLCASSATSGRLTGELFFGEGSRLTVL.

The chain carries TRBV12-3 or TRBV12-4 and TRBJ2-7; D uncertain. Trimming pared 5 bases from V and 6 bases from J, leaving 14 bases between. The CDR3 is 13 residues long. The CDR3 nucleotides are TGTGCCAGCAGTGGCAGAGGTTCCCTCGAGCAGTACTTC. It encodes CASSGRGSLEQYF.

The V and J genes are TRBV7-9 and TRBJ2-3; 7 positions match TRBD2. This CDR3 is built from 17 residues. Per germline, CDR1 SEHNR and CDR2 FQNEAQ (reference sequence). The V segment lost 2 bases and the J segment 4 bases; nucleotides outside the gene matches: 12. As DNA, the CDR3 is TGTGCCAGCAGCTTACGGTTTAGCGGGTATGAAGCAGATACGCAGTATTTT. Its protein product is CASSLRFSGYEADTQYF.

The V gene is TRBV6-5, the J gene TRBJ1-4; D not resolved. The V and J ends lost 6 bases and 7 bases respectively, with 12 bases between them. Germline CDR1 is MNHEY and CDR2 is SVGAGI. This CDR3 contains 13 residues. CDR3 region: CASRRSGSEKLFF. CDR3 nucleotides: TGTGCCAGCAGGAGATCGGGTAGTGAAAAACTGTTTTTT.

The chain links TRBV9 to TRBJ1-3; 10 bases map to TRBD1. CDR1 and CDR2 (germline): SGDLS, YYNGEE. The CDR3 extends over 16 amino acids. Trimming took 7 bases from V and 2 from J; bases not matched to a gene: 9. CDR3 nucleotides: TGTGCCAGCGCCCGACAGGGGGCAAATACTGGAAACACCATATATTTT. Its protein is CASARQGANTGNTIYF.

The chain combines TRBV2 with TRBJ2-7, with 10 bases that match TRBD1. This CDR3 contains 13 residues. With V trimmed by 9 bases and J by 6 bases, 8 bases remained unmatched. Looked up from germline, CDR1 is SNHLY and CDR2 is FYNNEI. The CDR3 here is CARNRDRGGEQYF. CDR3 nucleotides: TGTGCCAGAAACCGGGACAGGGGAGGCGAGCAGTACTTC.

This clone was recorded once. This chain uses TRBV7-9 with TRBJ2-2, with TRBD2 matching 7 bases. V shed 5 bases and J 6 bases; nucleotides not matched to a gene: 6. The CDR3 has 14 amino acids. Germline values: CDR1 SEHNR, CDR2 FQNEAQ (reference sequence). The CDR3 DNA follows: TGTGCCAGCAGCCGGGAGGCTCCACCCGGGGAGCTGTTTTTT. It codes for CASSREAPPGELFF.

This clone showed up just once. This chain joins TRBV13 and TRBJ1-4; 9 positions match TRBD1. Looked up from germline, CDR1 is PRHDT and CDR2 is FYEKMQ (reference sequence). This CDR3 spans 14 amino acids. The V gene end was trimmed by 5 bases and the J gene end by 8 bases; junction bases not matched to a gene: 6. The CDR3 sequence: CASSPQGAREKLFF. The CDR3 DNA follows: TGTGCCAGCAGCCCACAGGGGGCGCGAGAAAAACTGTTTTTT. Full variable domain (rest looked up from reference TRBV13 and TRBJ1-4): AAGVIQSPRHLIKEKRETATLKCYPIPRHDTVYWYQQGPGQDPQFLISFYEKMQSDKGSIPDRFSAQQFSDYHSELNMSSLELGDSALYFCASSPQGAREKLFFGSGTQLSVL.

The CDR3 is CASSAGLAGVSYNEQFF. The CDR3 DNA follows: TGTGCCAGCAGTGCAGGACTAGCGGGAGTCTCCTACAATGAGCAGTTCTTC. The J gene is TRBJ2-1, the V gene TRBV27; TRBD2 matches at 13 bases. Germline CDR1 and CDR2: MNHEY and SMNVEV (reference sequence). The CDR3 contains 17 residues. V trimming: 5 bases; J trimming: 0 bases; junction bases outside the gene matches: 4.

V is TRBV11-3 and J is TRBJ1-1; D unresolved. The V end was cut by 1 base, the J end by 4 bases, with 10 bases between. The germline CDR1 and CDR2 sequences are SGHNT and YENEEA. The length of the CDR3 is 14 residues. This CDR3 reads CASSLGRGSTEAFF. CDR3 nucleotides: TGTGCCAGCAGCTTAGGTCGCGGGAGCACTGAAGCTTTCTTT.

As concerns this clone: One junction end does not reproduce the germline sequence, and a read error may be involved. This chain connects TRBV7-7 to TRBJ2-3, with 14 bases lining up with TRBD2. CDR3 size: 16 residues. Germline lookup yields CDR1 SSHAT and CDR2 FNYEAQ (reference sequence). The CDR3 region is CASSLGTSGSGDTQYF. DNA of the CDR3: TGTGCTAGCAGCTTAGGGACTAGCGGGAGCGGAGATACGCAGTATTTT.

The chain uses TRBV28 and TRBJ2-1, with TRBD2 as a possible D gene (6 bases). The germline V and J ends were trimmed by 7 bases and 7 bases, with 23 bases remaining between them. From germline, CDR1 is MDHEN and CDR2 SYDVKM. The CDR3 is made up of 16 amino acids. The CDR3 spells CASIGVPGGKTNEQFF. The CDR3, as DNA: TGTGCCAGCATAGGGGTACCGGGCGGGAAGACAAATGAGCAGTTCTTC.

CDR3 residues: CASSQEDYDTQYF. In DNA form, the CDR3 reads TGTGCCAGCAGCCAAGAGGACTACGATACGCAGTATTTT. The chain uses TRBV14 and TRBJ2-3; TRBD2 is a possible D gene (6 bases). The CDR3 has 13 amino acids. Trimming removed 0 bases at V and 6 bases at J, with 7 bases between. CDR1 and CDR2 from the germline V gene are SGHDN and FVKESK. The entire variable domain, with the rest obtained from reference TRBV14 and TRBJ2-3, is as follows: EAGVTQFPSHSVIEKGQTVTLRCDPISGHDNLYWYRRVMGKEIKFLLHFVKESKQDESGMPNNRFLAERTGGTYSTLKVQPAELEDSGVYFCASSQEDYDTQYFGPGTRLTVL.

V and J are TRBV7-9 and TRBJ2-1; D possibly corresponds to TRBD2 (6 bases). This CDR3 is 15 amino acids long. Germline V gene sequence: CDR1 SEHNR, CDR2 FQNEAQ (reference sequence). V lost 2 bases to trimming and J lost 2 bases, with 10 bases between them. The CDR3 coding sequence is TGTGCCAGCAGCTTAACGGGAGCAGCCTACAATGAGCAGTTCTTC. It codes for CASSLTGAAYNEQFF.

Of note for this clone: Its ends do not fully match the called genes, so a read error is possible. The V gene is TRBV7-7, the J gene TRBJ2-5, with 7 bases aligning to TRBD1. Germline V gene data show CDR1 as SSHAT and CDR2 as FNYEAQ (reference sequence). There are 16 residues in the CDR3. This CDR3 is CASSPYLRDSQETQYF. The CDR3 bases are TGTGCTAGCAGCCCGTATCTTAGGGACAGCCAAGAGACCCAGTACTTC.

V is TRBV7-2 and J is TRBJ2-7; TRBD2 matches at 16 bases. The V gene end was trimmed by 1 base and the J gene end by 5 bases; junction bases not matched to a gene: 2. CDR1 is SGHTA and CDR2 is FQGNSA in the germline V gene. The CDR3 extends over 16 amino acids. This CDR3 reads CASSLVGTSGRDEQYF. The CDR3 DNA sequence: TGTGCCAGCAGCTTAGTGGGGACTAGCGGGAGGGACGAGCAGTACTTC.

V and J are TRBV9 and TRBJ2-2; maybe TRBD1 (6 bases). V was pared by 0 bases and J by 5 bases, with 11 bases between. The CDR3 contains 15 residues. Germline V CDR1 and CDR2: SGDLS, YYNGEE. The DNA for the CDR3 is TGTGCCAGCAGCGTAGCCGAAGGGGGAACCGGGGAGCTGTTTTTT. Protein sequence: CASSVAEGGTGELFF.

This rearrangement joins TRBV7-9 to TRBJ1-2; D is ambiguous. The CDR3 length is 12 residues. Germline V CDR1 and CDR2: SEHNR, FQNEAQ (reference sequence). Trimming removed 1 base at V and 5 bases at J, with 5 bases between. In nucleotides, the CDR3 is TGTGCCAGCAGCTTAGACGGTTATGGCTACACCTTC. It yields the protein CASSLDGYGYTF.

This clone has more than one count but fewer than ten. The CDR3 DNA is TGTGCCAGCAGCTCCCCAAGAAGGGGGATTCGGCAAGGAAAACTGTTTTTT. It encodes CASSSPRRGIRQGKLFF. The genes are TRBV7-2 and TRBJ1-4; maybe TRBD1 (6 bases). Trimming shortened V by 4 bases and J by 10 bases, and 25 bases separated the two germline ends. This CDR3 is 17 amino acids long. Per germline, CDR1 SGHTA and CDR2 FQGNSA.

This clone has a handful of counts. The genes are TRBV7-8 and TRBJ1-2; the D gene is possibly TRBD1 (6 bases). From germline, CDR1 is SGHVS and CDR2 FQNEAQ. CDR3 length: 13 amino acids. Deletions cut 2 bases from V and 6 bases from J, with 10 bases between. Here the CDR3 DNA reads TGTGCCAGCAGCTTATACAGGGACCATGGCTACACCTTC. This codes for CASSLYRDHGYTF.